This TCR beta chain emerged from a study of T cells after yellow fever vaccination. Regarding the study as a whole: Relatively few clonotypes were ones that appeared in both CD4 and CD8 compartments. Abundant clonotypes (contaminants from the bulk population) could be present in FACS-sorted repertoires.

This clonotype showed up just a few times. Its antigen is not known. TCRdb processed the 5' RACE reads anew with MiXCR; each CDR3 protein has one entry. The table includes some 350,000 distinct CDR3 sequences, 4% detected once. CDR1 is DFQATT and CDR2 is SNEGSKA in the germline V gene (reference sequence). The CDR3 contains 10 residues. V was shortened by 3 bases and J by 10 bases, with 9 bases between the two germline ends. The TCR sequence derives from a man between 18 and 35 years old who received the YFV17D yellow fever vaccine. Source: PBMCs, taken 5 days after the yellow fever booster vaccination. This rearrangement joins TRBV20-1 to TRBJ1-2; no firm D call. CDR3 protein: CSASTRVYTF. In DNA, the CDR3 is TGCAGTGCTAGCACAAGGGTCTACACCTTC.